These 10 T cell receptor beta chains were sequenced from one sample in a study of blood T cell repertoires in COVID-19 (dated by TCRdb to 2020 to 2021). Libraries were constructed by the immunoSEQ multiplex PCR assay. TCRdb provides this immuneACCESS table in a form limited to in-frame rearrangements. Some clones are lacking; in checked studies, under half of them reflect an unresolved V gene, and why the rest are absent is not known. For this sample the table gives approximately 200,000 clones, of which 70% to 85% were detected only once. In total, the top ten clones hold roughly 12% of the sample. Sequenced: peripheral blood. Receptor source: a woman between 50 and 59 years old with acute or convalescent COVID-19.

The CDR3 sequence: CASSPRQGGDTEAFF. The DNA of the CDR3 is TGCGCCAGCAGCCCAAGACAGGGAGGAGACACTGAAGCTTTCTTT. J is TRBJ1-1 and V is TRBV5-1; 7 positions agree with TRBD1. This CDR3 spans 15 amino acids. The junction had 9 bases not matched to a gene; V was cut back by 4 bases and J by 3 bases. The germline V gene encodes CDR1 SGHRS and CDR2 YFSETQ.

The V and J genes are TRBV6-6 and TRBJ1-1; 9 nucleotides match TRBD1. Germline V gene data show CDR1 as MNHNY and CDR2 as SVGAGI (reference sequence). The CDR3 length is 16 residues. V trimming: 0 bases; J trimming: 2 bases; junction bases outside the gene matches: 4. CDR3: CASSYSATGGNTEAFF. The CDR3 coding sequence is TGTGCCAGCAGTTACTCGGCGACAGGGGGAAACACTGAAGCTTTCTTT.

The rearrangement joins TRBV28 to TRBJ1-3; D gene ambiguous. Germline assignment: CDR1 MDHEN and CDR2 SYDVKM. The length of the CDR3 is 11 residues. V shed 10 bases and J shed 0 bases, with 4 bases lying between them. The CDR3 spells CAINSGNTIYF. The CDR3 DNA sequence: TGTGCCATCAACTCTGGAAACACCATATATTTT.

This chain links TRBV19 with TRBJ1-5; D might be TRBD1 (6 bases). Trimming left V 5 bases short and J 5 bases short, with 16 bases between. The CDR3 consists of 15 residues. Germline V lookup: CDR1 LNHDA, CDR2 SQIVND (reference sequence). The CDR3 protein is CASSSRDTFYQPQHF. In DNA, the CDR3 is TGTGCCAGTAGTTCCAGGGACACCTTTTATCAGCCCCAGCATTTT.

This chain joins TRBV25-1 and TRBJ2-3; 7 nucleotides align to TRBD1. CDR3 size: 17 residues. CDR1 and CDR2 (germline): MGHDK, SYGVNS. V was clipped by 6 bases and J by 2 bases; unmatched bases: 14. This CDR3 reads CASSKTRQGRLTDTQYF. The CDR3 region has the DNA TGTGCCAGCAGCAAAACGAGACAGGGCCGTCTCACAGATACGCAGTATTTT.

The chain combines TRBV28 with TRBJ2-7; 9 nucleotides match TRBD1. The CDR3 consists of 14 residues. Germline V gene data show CDR1 as MDHEN and CDR2 as SYDVKM. With V trimmed by 7 bases and J by 7 bases, 11 bases remained unmatched. CDR3: CASMNRDRAREQYF. DNA for the CDR3: TGTGCCAGCATGAACCGGGACAGGGCTCGTGAGCAGTACTTC.

The chain combines TRBV7-2 with TRBJ1-3; TRBD1 might be the D (5 bases). Germline loops: CDR1 SGHTA, CDR2 FQGNSA. This CDR3 is built from 15 residues. V lost 1 base and J lost 4, with 11 bases in between. CDR3 in amino acids: CASSLGEGPGNTIYF. The DNA for the CDR3 is TGTGCCAGCAGCTTAGGGGAGGGGCCGGGAAACACCATATATTTT.

The chain recombines TRBV25-1 with TRBJ2-3, with a tentative D call TRBD2 (6 bases). V was pared by 5 bases and J by 2 bases, with 14 bases between. In germline, CDR1 is MGHDK, CDR2 SYGVNS. The CDR3 loop spans 15 amino acids. CDR3 in DNA: TGTGCCAGCAGTTATGGAGGGTCCCCCACAGATACGCAGTATTTT. It yields the protein CASSYGGSPTDTQYF.

This clone was observed once. V gene TRBV6-1 combines with J gene TRBJ1-5, with 7 bases aligning to TRBD1. The CDR3 has 15 residues. Losses at the gene ends were 3 bases for V and 6 bases for J; bases not matched to a gene: 8. CDR1 is MNHNS, CDR2 SASEGT, per germline. DNA of the CDR3: TGTGCCAGCAGTGACGGACAGGTCGATACTCAGCCCCAGCATTTT. Its protein product is CASSDGQVDTQPQHF.

J is TRBJ2-7 and V is TRBV7-2, with a weak D call TRBD1 (6 bases). Trimming took off 0 bases at V and 2 bases at J, with 14 bases between the two ends. The V gene's germline CDR1 is SGHTA and CDR2 FQGNSA. The CDR3 contains 16 residues. The CDR3 DNA reads as TGTGCCAGCAGCTTAGCCCTGGCACAGGGAACCTACGAGCAGTACTTC. This sequence encodes CASSLALAQGTYEQYF.